The subject of this entry is one TCR beta chain. Its antigen is not known. Nashville, Tennessee was home to all donors, who were Caucasian adults. The data stem from a study of shared clonotypes between healthy human individuals. Findings of the study overall: In this cohort, only blood was sampled, and tissue repertoires likely differ.

The material for each subset, its genomic DNA, was split evenly across several immunoSEQ plates. Libraries were prepared by immunoSEQ multiplex PCR; TCRdb keeps only in-frame clonotypes and omits some of them. The sample holds 490,000 or so clones; over 60% are singletons and the top ten take approximately 13%. The germline V gene encodes CDR1 GTSNPN and CDR2 SVGIG (reference sequence). The CDR3 runs to 14 residues. Trimming removed 2 bases at V and 5 bases at J, with 16 bases between. Source material: PBMCs. This clonotype originated in a woman between 40 and 50 years old in good health. Some clones in this sample may be carry-over from other donors' samples. The rearrangement links TRBV30 to TRBJ2-7, with a tentative D call TRBD2 (5 bases). The CDR3 DNA reads as TGTGCCTGGAGTAGAGGGTTAGAAGGGAACGAGCAGTACTTC. Protein sequence: CAWSRGLEGNEQYF.